What follows is one T cell receptor (beta chain) and its context. Its cognate antigen has yet to be identified. The record has no base qualities; no much larger clone is one base away. The CDR3, cysteine through phenylalanine, is 17 amino acids long. CDR3 DNA only is kept here, 51 bases in frame from base 1. At the junction V is shortened by 5 bases and J by 3 bases; bases outside the gene matches: 13. The germline V gene (reference sequence) sets CDR1 to WNHNN and CDR2 to SYGVQD. TCRbeta CDR3 regions were amplified from genomic DNA using the immunoSEQ Assay, a bias-controlled multiplex PCR. The paper's processing steps were these. Nucleated cell counts per sample were estimated from amplification of reference gene primers within the assay. To quantify the absolute abundance of each unique TCRbeta CDR3 rearrangement, sequence reads were collapsed and filtered. Productive Simpson clonality was computed per sample as the square root of Simpson's diversity index over productive rearrangements. As stored in TCRdb, this immuneACCESS dataset retains in-frame rearrangements with V and J assigned. A fraction of the clones does not appear; measured against another copy, unresolved V genes explain less than half of the discrepancy, and the remainder lacks a known reason. From that table come the V and J calls and clone size; the DNA was used to work out D and trimming. The sample includes around 170,000 clones, with more than 70% observed a single time. In total, the top ten clones hold about 2.8% of the sample.

The collaborating institutions used their own protocols to collect whole blood in K2EDTA tubes. For TCRbeta analysis, collaborators shipped samples as frozen whole blood, isolated PBMCs, or DNA extracted from either of those sample types. The sample comes from a study of blood T cell repertoires in COVID-19 (dated by TCRdb to the early 2020s). Notes on the research overall: Collaborator samples came from the United States, Italy and Spain and covered acute and convalescent phases of COVID-19. Where available, HLA class I and class II types were obtained from metadata supplied by the sample provider rather than from assay-based typing. A de-identified subject ID, COVID-19 status, age in years and sex were almost always included in the sample metadata. The material from the prospective study consisted of cDNA or gDNA derived from T cells, B-cell-depleted T cells, or PBMCs. Samples were obtained from the ongoing ImmuneRACE study (first 160 participants) and from 950 to 1,500 subjects provided by 6 global collaborators. Deeply sampled blood TCRbeta repertoires from subjects exposed to, actively infected with, or recovered from COVID-19 were included in the dataset. The repertoires were released in a freely available public database intended as a resource for research on the immune response to SARS-CoV-2.

What the research found in general, with its limitations: The amount of clinical and demographic metadata varied by source and participant and was provided uncurated.

The sequence came from a man aged 55 to 70 with acute or convalescent COVID-19. Sequenced sample: peripheral blood. The sequence is built from TRBV10-1 and TRBJ2-7; TRBD2 aligns with 10 central bases. The encoded CDR3 is CASSYRETGLANYEQYF. The DNA is as follows: TGCGCCAGCAGTTACAGGGAGACGGGACTAGCGAACTACGAGCAGTACTTC.